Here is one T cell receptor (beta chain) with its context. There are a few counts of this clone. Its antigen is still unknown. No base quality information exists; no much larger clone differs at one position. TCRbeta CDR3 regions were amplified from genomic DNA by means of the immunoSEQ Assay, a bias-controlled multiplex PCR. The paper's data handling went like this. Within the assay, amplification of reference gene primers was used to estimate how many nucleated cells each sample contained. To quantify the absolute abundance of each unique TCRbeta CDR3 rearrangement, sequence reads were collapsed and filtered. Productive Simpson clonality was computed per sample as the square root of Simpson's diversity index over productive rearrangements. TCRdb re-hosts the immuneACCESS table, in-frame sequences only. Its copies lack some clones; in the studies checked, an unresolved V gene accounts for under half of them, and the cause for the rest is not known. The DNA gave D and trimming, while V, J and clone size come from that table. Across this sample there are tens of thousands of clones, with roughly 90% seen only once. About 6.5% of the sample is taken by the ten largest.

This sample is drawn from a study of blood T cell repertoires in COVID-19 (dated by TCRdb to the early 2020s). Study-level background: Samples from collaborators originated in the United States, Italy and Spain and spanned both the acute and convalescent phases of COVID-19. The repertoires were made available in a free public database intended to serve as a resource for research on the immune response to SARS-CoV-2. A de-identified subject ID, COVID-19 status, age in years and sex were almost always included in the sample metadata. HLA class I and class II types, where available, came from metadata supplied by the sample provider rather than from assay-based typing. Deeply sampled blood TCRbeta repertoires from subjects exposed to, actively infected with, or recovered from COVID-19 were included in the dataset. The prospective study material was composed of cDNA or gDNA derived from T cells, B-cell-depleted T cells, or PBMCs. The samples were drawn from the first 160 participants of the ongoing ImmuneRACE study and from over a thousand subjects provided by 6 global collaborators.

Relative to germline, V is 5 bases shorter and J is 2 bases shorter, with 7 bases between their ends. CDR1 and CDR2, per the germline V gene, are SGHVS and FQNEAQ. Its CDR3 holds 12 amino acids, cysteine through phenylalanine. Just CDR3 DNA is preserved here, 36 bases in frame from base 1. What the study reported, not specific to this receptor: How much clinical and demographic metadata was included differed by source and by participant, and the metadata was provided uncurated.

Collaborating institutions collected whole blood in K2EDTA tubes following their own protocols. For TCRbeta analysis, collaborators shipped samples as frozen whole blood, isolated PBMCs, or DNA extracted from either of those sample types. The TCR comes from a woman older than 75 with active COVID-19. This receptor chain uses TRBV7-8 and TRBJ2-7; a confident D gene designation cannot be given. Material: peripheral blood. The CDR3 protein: CASSPDTYEQYF. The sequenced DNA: TGTGCCAGCAGCCCTGACACCTACGAGCAGTACTTC.